Described below is a single T cell receptor beta chain sequence and its context. What it binds is unknown. The PBMCs were sourced from fresh peripheral blood (less than 11 ml). The sample originates from a study of T cells in Graves' hyperthyroidism and ophthalmopathy. Study outcomes and limitations: Ophthalmopathy, which appeared later, was predicted by the model a median 6.5 months before onset.

This CDR3 has 14 residues. Germline trimming cut 2 bases from V and 5 bases from J; bases unmatched to any gene: 7. Germline CDR1 is SGHNT and CDR2 is YYREEE (reference sequence). Amplification yielded TCR beta CDR3 regions, with RNA transcripts as the source. TCR CDR3 regions were first amplified by RT-PCR with HTBI primers. TCRdb reanalysed the multiplex PCR reads using MiXCR and keeps one entry per CDR3 protein. The sample has fewer than 350,000 distinct CDR3 sequences, over 15% seen once; the top ten hold around 54%. The receptor comes from a woman in her forties or fifties with Graves' hyperthyroidism. The chain joins TRBV5-4 to TRBJ2-7, with 7 bases lining up with TRBD1. The specimen sequenced was blood. The CDR3 DNA sequence: TGTGCCAGCAGCTTTATCGACAGGGTCGACGAGCAGTACTTC. It is translated as CASSFIDRVDEQYF.